This T cell receptor beta chain was documented in a study of STAT5B mutations in CD4+ large granular lymphocyte leukemia. Study-level information: The CDR3 'QG' motif was associated with a particular HLA allele among healthy donors. Study-wide results and limits: Compared with healthy controls (2/35), patient top clones favored TRBV06 (8/27).

This was a survey-level run. TCRdb keeps only in-frame clones here, not all; method: immunoSEQ multiplex PCR. The repertoire holds 45,000 to 55,000 clones, with less than 85% as singletons. As concerns this clone: Its antigen is not identified.

The CDR3 contains 14 residues. Trimming cost V 5 bases and J 3 bases, with 11 bases left between them. Germline V CDR1 and CDR2: MNHEY, SMNVEV (reference sequence). Sequencing was done on a sample of CD4+ T cells from blood buffy coats. The TCR was taken from a human donor in good health. The chain has TRBV27 and TRBJ2-1; possibly TRBD2 for D (5 bases). The CDR3, as DNA: TGTGCCAGCAGTCTAGCAGGTGGCTACAATGAGCAGTTCTTC. It yields the protein CASSLAGGYNEQFF.